The rows below give T cell receptor beta chains drawn from one sample of a study of identical twins. From the 5' RACE reads, TCRdb called clonotypes with MiXCR, one entry per CDR3 protein. The table shows about 790,000 distinct CDR3 sequences, with 15% to 20% occurring only once. The sample was also linked to a second study, of T cells expressing NK-cell markers.

The sample taken for sequencing was PBMCs. Receptor source: a woman between 18 and 30 years old in good health. Each CDR3 is given with its conserved first and last residue. A D gene is named only where the DNA matches it firmly. A row's size may be missing; if present it is once, few, many or a size class.

>many|TRBV5-1|TRBJ2-5|NA
CASSFGGSQETQYF
TGTGCCAGCAGTTTTGGGGGGTCCCAAGAGACCCAGTACTTC
>NA|TRBV6-5|TRBJ1-1|NA
CASSSRQPNTEAFF
TGTGCCAGCAGTTCAAGACAGCCAAACACTGAAGCTTTCTTT
>few|TRBV6-1|TRBJ2-7|NA
CASRPRQFSTYEQYF
TGTGCCAGCAGACCGCGACAGTTCAGTACCTACGAGCAGTACTTC
>few|TRBV12-3/TRBV12-4|TRBJ1-6|NA
CASSAEVVNNSPLHF
TGTGCCAGCAGCGCGGAGGTCGTTAATAATTCACCCCTCCACTTT
>few|TRBV10-3|TRBJ1-2|NA
CAISESKGDGYTF
TGTGCCATCAGTGAGTCGAAAGGGGATGGCTACACCTTC
>NA|TRBV18|TRBJ2-7|TRBD2
CASSPQVGGRAGEQYF
TGTGCCAGCTCACCCCAAGTCGGCGGGAGGGCCGGCGAGCAGTACTTC
>NA|TRBV29-1|TRBJ2-2|NA
CSSYRENTGELFF
TGCAGCTCCTACAGGGAGAACACCGGGGAGCTGTTTTTT
>few|TRBV12-3/TRBV12-4|TRBJ2-7|TRBD1
CASSFSRTGFPLYF
TGTGCCAGCAGTTTTTCCAGGACAGGTTTTCCTCTTTACTTC
>NA|TRBV7-8|TRBJ2-3|NA
CASSAQDGTDTQYF
TGTGCCAGCAGCGCCCAGGACGGGACAGATACGCAGTATTTT
>few|TRBV5-6|TRBJ2-3|NA
CASSLTGWSTDTQYF
TGTGCCAGCAGCTTGACAGGATGGAGCACAGATACGCAGTATTTT
>NA|TRBV6-1|TRBJ2-1|TRBD2
CASSVSAGVANEQFF
TGTGCCAGCAGTGTATCAGCGGGAGTCGCCAATGAGCAGTTCTTC
>few|TRBV7-3|TRBJ1-1|NA
CASSSDGLNTEAFF
TGTGCCAGCAGCTCCGACGGCCTGAACACTGAAGCTTTCTTT
>NA|TRBV3-1|TRBJ2-4|NA
CASSRRGSGAKNIQYF
TGTGCCAGCAGCCGGCGGGGATCGGGAGCCAAAAACATTCAGTACTTC
>few|TRBV29-1|TRBJ2-5|NA
CSVEGVIQETQYF
TGCAGCGTTGAGGGGGTAATCCAAGAGACCCAGTACTTC
>NA|TRBV12-3/TRBV12-4|TRBJ2-1|NA
CASRLTRLNEQFF
TGTGCCAGCAGATTGACCCGCCTAAATGAGCAGTTCTTC
>few|TRBV5-6|TRBJ2-6|NA
CASAIGSGANVLTF
TGTGCCAGCGCCATAGGCTCTGGGGCCAACGTCCTGACTTTC
>many|TRBV29-1|TRBJ2-1|TRBD2
CSVGSGGDEQFF
TGCAGCGTTGGGAGCGGGGGCGATGAGCAGTTCTTC
>few|TRBV29-1|TRBJ2-7|NA
CSVAALRQGNYEQYF
TGCAGCGTCGCCGCTTTAAGGCAGGGGAATTACGAGCAGTACTTC
>few|TRBV4-3|TRBJ1-2|NA
CASSQVIMMGGYTF
TGCGCCAGCAGCCAAGTTATTATGATGGGGGGCTACACCTTC
>many|TRBV20-1|TRBJ1-1|NA
CSAPRGTEAFF
TGCAGTGCACCGAGGGGCACTGAAGCTTTCTTT
>few|TRBV12-3/TRBV12-4|TRBJ2-5|TRBD1
CASLSQGAGETQYF
TGTGCCAGCCTATCTCAGGGGGCAGGAGAGACCCAGTACTTC
>NA|TRBV12-3/TRBV12-4|TRBJ1-1|NA
CASSLGGGETEAFF
TGTGCCAGCAGTTTAGGAGGGGGAGAGACTGAAGCTTTCTTT
>few|TRBV20-1|TRBJ2-3|NA
CSASESPAVDTQYF
TGCAGTGCTAGCGAAAGCCCCGCGGTGGATACGCAGTATTTT
>NA|TRBV5-1|TRBJ1-1|NA
CASSLEGTPNTEAFF
TGCGCCAGCAGCTTGGAAGGGACACCGAACACTGAAGCTTTCTTT
>few|TRBV6-2/TRBV6-3|TRBJ2-3|NA
CASSYARFVDTQYF
TGTGCCAGCAGTTACGCGAGGTTTGTGGATACGCAGTATTTT
>few|TRBV12-3/TRBV12-4|TRBJ1-5|NA
CASSHFNSNQPQHF
TGTGCCAGCAGTCATTTTAATAGCAATCAGCCCCAGCATTTT
>NA|TRBV9|TRBJ2-2|TRBD2
CASSVNQREENTGELFF
TGTGCCAGCAGCGTAAACCAGCGGGAGGAGAACACCGGGGAGCTGTTTTTT
>few|TRBV6-5|TRBJ2-3|TRBD1
CASSYSGQSTDTQYF
TGTGCCAGCAGTTACTCGGGACAGAGCACAGATACGCAGTATTTT
>few|TRBV28|TRBJ2-3|NA
CASRLRATDTQYF
TGTGCCAGCAGACTCAGGGCCACAGATACGCAGTATTTT
>NA|TRBV2|TRBJ2-7|NA
CASSAVIPYEQYF
TGTGCCAGCAGTGCGGTCATACCCTACGAGCAGTACTTC
>many|TRBV3-1|TRBJ2-7|NA
CASSQGYEQYF
TGTGCCAGCAGCCAAGGGTACGAGCAGTACTTC
>few|TRBV11-2|TRBJ2-7|NA
CASSLATGLFLRQYF
TGTGCCAGCAGCTTAGCTACGGGACTCTTCCTGCGGCAGTACTTC
>NA|TRBV29-1|TRBJ2-2|NA
CSVAPWLNTGELFF
TGCAGCGTTGCCCCCTGGCTTAACACCGGGGAGCTGTTTTTT
>few|TRBV12-3/TRBV12-4|TRBJ1-2|NA
CASSFRVIGGYTF
TGTGCCAGCAGTTTCAGGGTGATCGGTGGCTACACCTTC
>NA|TRBV19|TRBJ1-5|TRBD1
CASRDGQGVNQPQHF
TGTGCCAGTAGGGACGGACAGGGCGTAAATCAGCCCCAGCATTTT
>many|TRBV20-1|TRBJ2-1|TRBD2
CSARTGTSGYNEQFF
TGCAGTGCTCGTACCGGGACTAGCGGGTACAATGAGCAGTTCTTC
>NA|TRBV20-1|TRBJ1-2|TRBD1
CSARDRDRRNYGYTF
TGCAGTGCTAGAGACCGGGACAGGAGAAACTATGGCTACACCTTC
>few|TRBV6-5|TRBJ1-1|NA
CASKFRGRDTEAFF
TGTGCCAGCAAGTTCAGGGGCCGGGACACTGAAGCTTTCTTT
>few|TRBV20-1|TRBJ1-5|TRBD1
CSVLDRTNQPQHF
TGCAGTGTTCTGGACAGGACGAATCAGCCCCAGCATTTT
>NA|TRBV5-5|TRBJ1-2|NA
CASSTHGGSNYGYTF
TGTGCCAGCAGCACCCACGGGGGATCTAACTATGGCTACACCTTC
>NA|TRBV6-2/TRBV6-3|TRBJ2-1|TRBD1
CASSTRDRGNNEQFF
TGTGCCAGCAGTACGCGGGACAGGGGAAACAATGAGCAGTTCTTC
>NA|TRBV3-1|TRBJ1-2|NA
CASSPLRDGGYTF
TGTGCCAGCAGCCCTTTGAGGGACGGTGGCTACACCTTC
>few|TRBV20-1|TRBJ2-1|TRBD2
CSASPGLAGGSSYNEQFF
TGCAGTGCTTCGCCGGGACTAGCGGGAGGAAGCTCCTACAATGAGCAGTTCTTC
>few|TRBV29-1|TRBJ1-2|NA
CSVEGTRESGRYGYTF
TGCAGCGTTGAAGGGACCCGAGAGTCTGGGAGGTACGGCTACACCTTC
>many|TRBV10-3|TRBJ1-1|TRBD1
CAITPTGVNTEAFF
TGTGCCATCACTCCGACAGGGGTGAACACTGAAGCTTTCTTT
>few|TRBV6-1|TRBJ2-7|NA
CASRRFPAGSSYEQYF
TGTGCCAGCAGGAGGTTCCCCGCGGGGAGCTCCTACGAGCAGTACTTC
>few|TRBV12-3/TRBV12-4|TRBJ2-2|TRBD1
CASSWDRGVDTGELFF
TGTGCCAGCAGTTGGGACAGGGGGGTCGACACCGGGGAGCTGTTTTTT
>few|TRBV15|TRBJ2-7|TRBD1
CATSIATGGGYEQYF
TGTGCCACCAGCATCGCCACAGGGGGAGGCTACGAGCAGTACTTC
>NA|TRBV12-5|TRBJ2-6|TRBD1
CASGLPRQGRSSGANVLTF
TGTGCTAGTGGTTTGCCTCGACAGGGCAGAAGCTCTGGGGCCAACGTCCTGACTTTC
>many|TRBV20-1|TRBJ2-1|NA
CSARDPGTSYNEQFF
TGCAGTGCTAGAGACCCCGGGACTTCCTACAATGAGCAGTTCTTC
>NA|TRBV14|TRBJ2-7|TRBD2
CASGSPREQYF
TGCGCTAGCGGGAGCCCTCGCGAGCAGTACTTC
>NA|TRBV10-3|TRBJ2-4|NA
CAISGTSTNIQYF
TGTGCCATCAGCGGGACATCGACAAACATTCAGTACTTC
>NA|TRBV6-1|TRBJ1-2|TRBD1
CASRADRDYGYTF
TGTGCCAGCAGAGCCGACAGGGACTATGGCTACACCTTC